The next 20 T cell receptor beta chains were all read from a single sample in a study of blood T cell repertoires in COVID-19. Here immunoSEQ multiplex PCR was the method, and the copy in TCRdb shows in-frame clones only, minus some. Of more than 150,000 clones listed, approximately 80% are singletons. The sequencing sample was made of PBMCs or T cells enriched from blood (not recorded which). The origin of the receptors is a man aged 50 to 59 who had recovered from COVID-19.

V is TRBV19 and J is TRBJ2-5, with D possibly TRBD2 on 6 matching bases. The length of the CDR3 is 13 residues. The germline CDR1 and CDR2 sequences are LNHDA and SQIVND (reference sequence). Trimming cost V 6 bases and J 3 bases, with 11 bases left between them. CDR3: CASRGWGEETQYF. The CDR3 bases are TGTGCCAGTAGGGGTTGGGGGGAAGAGACCCAGTACTTC.

The chain carries TRBV29-1 and TRBJ1-1; TRBD1 agrees at 7 bases. The V gene end was trimmed by 6 bases and the J gene end by 2 bases; junction bases not matched to a gene: 6. Germline V gene sequence: CDR1 SQVTM, CDR2 ANQGSEA. This CDR3 has 13 residues. Written as DNA, the CDR3 is TGCAGCGTCAGGGGGACACTTAACACTGAAGCTTTCTTT. It specifies CSVRGTLNTEAFF.

The CDR3: CSATYTDTQYF. The CDR3 coding sequence is TGCAGCGCGACATATACGGATACGCAGTATTTT. V is TRBV29-1 and J is TRBJ2-3; no definite D call. CDR1 is SQVTM and CDR2 is ANQGSEA in the germline V gene. V lost 7 bases to trimming and J lost 6 bases, with 11 bases between them. The CDR3 is made up of 11 amino acids.

J is TRBJ1-5 and V is TRBV5-1, with D hard to call. The germline V and J ends were trimmed by 4 bases and 0 bases, with 17 bases remaining between them. The CDR3 runs 17 residues. Germline CDR1 reads SGHRS; CDR2 reads YFSETQ. The CDR3 protein is CASSEHQRSHSNQPQHF. CDR3 bases: TGCGCCAGCAGCGAACACCAACGTTCGCATAGCAATCAGCCCCAGCATTTT.

V gene TRBV10-1 combines with J gene TRBJ2-5, with TRBD1 as a possible D gene (6 bases). Germline V lookup: CDR1 WNHNN, CDR2 SYGVQD (reference sequence). V lost 3 bases to trimming and J lost 1 base, with 9 bases between them. The CDR3 is 14 residues long. CDR3 in DNA: TGCGCCAGCAGTGACCGGACAGCCCAAGAGACCCAGTACTTC. This translates into CASSDRTAQETQYF.

V gene TRBV20-1 combines with J gene TRBJ1-6; D is ambiguous. The CDR3 is 11 amino acids. CDR1 and CDR2 from the germline V gene are DFQATT and SNEGSKA (reference sequence). CDR3: CSARVDSPLHF. CDR3 DNA: TGCAGCGCGAGGGTGGATTCACCCCTCCACTTT.

The chain links TRBV6-2 or TRBV6-3 to TRBJ2-2; 8 bases agree with TRBD1. The CDR3 extends over 15 amino acids. The germline CDR1 and CDR2 sequences are MNHEY and SVGEGT. The V and J ends lost 7 bases and 2 bases, in that order; junction bases with no gene match: 6. This CDR3 reads CASTPDRENTGELFF. CDR3 sequence (DNA): TGTGCCAGCACCCCGGACAGGGAAAACACCGGGGAGCTGTTTTTT.

The chain links TRBV5-6 to TRBJ1-4; 9 bases line up with TRBD1. The CDR3 is 15 amino acids. J gave up 6 bases and V 2 bases, and 5 bases lay outside the gene matches. Germline V lookup: CDR1 SGHDT, CDR2 YYEEEE. The DNA for the CDR3 is TGTGCCAGCAGCTTAGGACAGGGGTTCTATGAAAAACTGTTTTTT. This translates into CASSLGQGFYEKLFF.

The genes are TRBV29-1 and TRBJ2-3, with D possibly TRBD1 on 5 matching bases. Per germline, CDR1 SQVTM and CDR2 ANQGSEA. The CDR3 is made up of 12 amino acids. Deletions cut 3 bases from V and 2 bases from J, with 6 bases between. The CDR3 nucleotides are TGCAGCGTTGACAGGGTCACAGATACGCAGTATTTT. It yields the protein CSVDRVTDTQYF.

The chain has TRBV3-1 (or the pseudogene TRBV3-2) and TRBJ2-2; weak D call: TRBD1 (5 bases). V lost 3 bases and J 4 bases, leaving 9 bases between the germline ends. The germline V gene has CDR1 LGHDT and CDR2 YNNKEL (reference sequence). This CDR3 has 14 residues. The CDR3 spells CASSQGQFTGELFF. CDR3 nucleotide sequence: TGTGCCAGCAGCCAGGGGCAGTTCACCGGGGAGCTGTTTTTT.

The chain uses TRBV25-1 and TRBJ1-4; the D gene is possibly TRBD1 (5 bases). V lost 3 bases and J 8 bases, leaving 13 bases between the germline ends. From germline, CDR1 is MGHDK and CDR2 SYGVNS. The CDR3 loop spans 14 amino acids. This CDR3 reads CASSDGGGREKLFF. Here the CDR3 DNA reads TGTGCCAGCAGTGATGGGGGAGGGAGGGAAAAACTGTTTTTT.

The J gene is TRBJ1-2, the V gene TRBV10-3; perhaps TRBD1 as D (6 bases). In germline, CDR1 is ENHRY, CDR2 SYGVKD. This CDR3 is built from 15 residues. Trimming left V 4 bases short and J 5 bases short, with 17 bases between. In DNA form, the CDR3 reads TGTGCCATCAGTGGGGGGGGCACGATCTCATATGGCTACACCTTC. It encodes CAISGGGTISYGYTF.

The chain recombines TRBV29-1 with TRBJ1-4; D remains ambiguous. There are 13 residues in the CDR3. V gave up 3 bases and J gave up 8 bases, with 13 bases separating them. Germline lookup yields CDR1 SQVTM and CDR2 ANQGSEA. CDR3 loop: CSVEWAVGEKLFF. CDR3 nucleotides: TGCAGCGTTGAGTGGGCAGTTGGGGAAAAACTGTTTTTT.

This clone has only a few counts. The genes are TRBV28 and TRBJ2-2; 9 bases line up with TRBD1. The trim removed 6 bases at V and 6 bases at J, leaving 11 bases unmatched. Looked up from germline, CDR1 is MDHEN and CDR2 is SYDVKM. This CDR3 is built from 16 residues. For the CDR3, the DNA is TGTGCCAGCAGCCCTACGGGACAGGGAATTTCCGGGGAGCTGTTTTTT. Translation: CASSPTGQGISGELFF.

The J gene is TRBJ2-7, the V gene TRBV3-1 (or the pseudogene TRBV3-2), with 9 bases fitting TRBD1. This CDR3 region has 17 residues. The junction had 11 bases not matched to a gene; V was cut back by 1 base and J by 4 bases. Germline V gene sequence: CDR1 LGHDT, CDR2 YNNKEL (reference sequence). As DNA, the CDR3 is TGTGCCAGCAGCCAAGGGGCCGGGACAGGGATATTTTACGAGCAGTACTTC. Its protein product is CASSQGAGTGIFYEQYF.

This rearrangement joins TRBV9 to TRBJ2-1, with 12 positions matching TRBD2. Germline trimming cut 8 bases from V and 9 bases from J; bases unmatched to any gene: 3. This CDR3 has 12 amino acids. Germline CDR1 is SGDLS and CDR2 is YYNGEE. The CDR3: CARTSGRGEQFF. The CDR3 nucleotides are TGTGCCAGGACTAGCGGGAGAGGTGAGCAGTTCTTC.

The rearrangement joins TRBV6-5 to TRBJ2-2, with TRBD1 matching 7 bases. J was trimmed by 6 bases and V by 2 bases; bases with no gene match: 3. The CDR3 sequence is 14 residues long. CDR1 and CDR2 from the germline V gene are MNHEY and SVGAGI. The CDR3 spells CASSYRGQSGELFF. The CDR3 coding sequence is TGTGCCAGCAGTTACAGGGGGCAGTCCGGGGAGCTGTTTTTT.

The chain employs TRBV6-5 and TRBJ1-5; 7 nucleotides agree with TRBD1. The CDR3 extends over 14 amino acids. Germline V gives CDR1 MNHEY, CDR2 SVGAGI. Trimming at V came to 5 bases and at J to 4 bases, leaving 5 bases not matched to a gene. The CDR3 here is CASSPGTANQPQHF. The CDR3 DNA sequence: TGTGCCAGCAGTCCCGGGACAGCGAATCAGCCCCAGCATTTT.

The chain joins TRBV6-5 to TRBJ1-1; 10 bases fit TRBD1. Germline CDR1 is MNHEY and CDR2 is SVGAGI. After removal of 8 bases from V and 1 base from J, the junction contained 4 bases not matched to a gene. The CDR3 spans 14 residues. The CDR3 DNA is TGTGCCAGCCTTCGACAGGGGGCGAACACTGAAGCTTTCTTT. Protein product: CASLRQGANTEAFF.

The chain recombines TRBV19 with TRBJ1-4; D is perhaps TRBD1 (5 bases). Germline V gives CDR1 LNHDA, CDR2 SQIVND (reference sequence). The CDR3 consists of 15 residues. V gave up 6 bases and J gave up 3 bases, with 14 bases separating them. As DNA, the CDR3 is TGTGCCAGTAGCCCCGTGGGGCTCTCTAATGAAAAACTGTTTTTT. This sequence encodes CASSPVGLSNEKLFF.